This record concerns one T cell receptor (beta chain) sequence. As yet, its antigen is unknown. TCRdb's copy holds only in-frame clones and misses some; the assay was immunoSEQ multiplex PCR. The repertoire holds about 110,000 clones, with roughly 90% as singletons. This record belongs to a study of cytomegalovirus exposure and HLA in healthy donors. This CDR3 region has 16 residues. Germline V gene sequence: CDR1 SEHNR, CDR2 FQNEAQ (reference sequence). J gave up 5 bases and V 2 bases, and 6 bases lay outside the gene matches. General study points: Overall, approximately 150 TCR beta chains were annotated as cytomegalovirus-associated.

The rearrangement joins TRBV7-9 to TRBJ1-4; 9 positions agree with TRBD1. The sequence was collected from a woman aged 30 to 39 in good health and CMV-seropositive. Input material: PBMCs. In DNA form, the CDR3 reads TGTGCCAGCAGCTTAAGCGGGACAGGGAAGAATGAAAAACTGTTTTTT. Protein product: CASSLSGTGKNEKLFF.